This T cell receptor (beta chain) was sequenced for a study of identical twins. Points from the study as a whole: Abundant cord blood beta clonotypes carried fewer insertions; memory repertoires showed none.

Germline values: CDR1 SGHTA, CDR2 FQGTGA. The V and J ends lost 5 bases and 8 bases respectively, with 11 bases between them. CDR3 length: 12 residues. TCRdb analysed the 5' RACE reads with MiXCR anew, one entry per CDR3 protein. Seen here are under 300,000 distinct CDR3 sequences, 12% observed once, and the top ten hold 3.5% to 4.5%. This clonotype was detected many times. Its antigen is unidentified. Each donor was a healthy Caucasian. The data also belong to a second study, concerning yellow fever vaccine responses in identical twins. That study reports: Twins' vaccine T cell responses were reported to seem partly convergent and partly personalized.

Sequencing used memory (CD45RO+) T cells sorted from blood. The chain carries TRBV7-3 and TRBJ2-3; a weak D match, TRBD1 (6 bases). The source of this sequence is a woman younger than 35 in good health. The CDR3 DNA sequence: TGTGCCAGCAGCATACAGGGCGGTACGCAGTATTTT. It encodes CASSIQGGTQYF.